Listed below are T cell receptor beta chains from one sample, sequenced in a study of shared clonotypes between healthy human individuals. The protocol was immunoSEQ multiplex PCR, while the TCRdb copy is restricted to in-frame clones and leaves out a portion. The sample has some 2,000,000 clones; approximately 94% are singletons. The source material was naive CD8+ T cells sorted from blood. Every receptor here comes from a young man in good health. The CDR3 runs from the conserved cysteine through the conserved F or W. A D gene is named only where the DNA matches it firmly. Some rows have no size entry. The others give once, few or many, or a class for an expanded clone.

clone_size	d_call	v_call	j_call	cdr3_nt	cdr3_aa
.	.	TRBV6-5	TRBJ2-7	TGTGCCAGCAGTTTTCAGGGTTACGAGCAGTACTTC	CASSFQGYEQYF
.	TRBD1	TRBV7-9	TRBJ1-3	TGTGCCAGCAGCTTCAGGGGGCCCGGATCATTGGAAAACACCATATATTTT	CASSFRGPGSLENTIYF
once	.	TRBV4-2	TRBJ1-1	TGTGCCAGCAGCCAAAGGCCGCTCGGGGAGTTGCCAGAAGCTTTCTTT	CASSQRPLGELPEAFF
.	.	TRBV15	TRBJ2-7	TGTGCCACCAGCAGAGTAACAGATTCCTACGAGCAGTACTTC	CATSRVTDSYEQYF
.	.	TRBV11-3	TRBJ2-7	TGTGCCAGCGGCTCACGGGATTCCTACGAGCAGTACTTC	CASGSRDSYEQYF
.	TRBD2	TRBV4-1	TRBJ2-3	TGCGCCAGCAGCCAAGGGGACTACCAACTCACAGATACGCAGTATTTT	CASSQGDYQLTDTQYF
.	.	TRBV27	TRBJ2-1	TGTGCCAGCAGTTTATTCGAGGGGGGGAACAATGAGCAGTTCTTC	CASSLFEGGNNEQFF
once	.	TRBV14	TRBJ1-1	TGTGCCAGCAGCCAAGCCGGCTTGAACACTGAAGCTTTCTTT	CASSQAGLNTEAFF
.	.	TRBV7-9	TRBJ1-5	TGTGCCAGCAGCCCCATAGGTGGGGGCTATCAGCCCCAGCATTTT	CASSPIGGGYQPQHF
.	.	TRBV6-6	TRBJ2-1	TGTGCCAGCAGGCAACTTAGAAACTACAATGAGCAGTTCTTC	CASRQLRNYNEQFF
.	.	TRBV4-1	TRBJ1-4	TGCGCCAGCAGCCCCGGGGCTCTTAATGAAAAACTGTTTTTT	CASSPGALNEKLFF
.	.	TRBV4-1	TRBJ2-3	TGCGCCAGCAGATGGAGGGCGAACACAGATACGCAGTATTTT	CASRWRANTDTQYF
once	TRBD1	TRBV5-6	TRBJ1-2	TGTGCCAGCAGCCCCCTGGGACAGCCTTTCTATGGCTACACCTTC	CASSPLGQPFYGYTF
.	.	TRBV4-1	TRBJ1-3	TGCGCCAGCAGCCAAGGGATGGGAGGAAACACCATATATTTT	CASSQGMGGNTIYF
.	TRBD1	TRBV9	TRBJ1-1	TGTGCCAGTACAGGGGGAGAGGACACTGAAGCTTTCTTT	CASTGGEDTEAFF
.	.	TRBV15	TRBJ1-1	TGTGCCACCAGCAGTACACAGGGAGGCATTGAAGCTTTCTTT	CATSSTQGGIEAFF
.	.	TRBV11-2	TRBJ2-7	TGTGCCAGCAGCTTAGACCTTGGCCACGAGCAGTACTTC	CASSLDLGHEQYF
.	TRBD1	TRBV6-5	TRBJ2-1	TGTGCCAGCAGTTCACAGGGGTCTGGGTGGAATGAGCAGTTCTTC	CASSSQGSGWNEQFF
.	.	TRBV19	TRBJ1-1	TGTGCCAGTAGCTTGGGACTGTACACTGAAGCTTTCTTT	CASSLGLYTEAFF
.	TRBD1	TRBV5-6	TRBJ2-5	TGTGCCAGCAGCTTGGAGACAGGGGGAGACGAGACCCAGTACTTC	CASSLETGGDETQYF
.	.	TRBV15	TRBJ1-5	TGTGCCACCAGCAGAGATTTGGGTTTTGGTCAGCCCCAGCATTTT	CATSRDLGFGQPQHF
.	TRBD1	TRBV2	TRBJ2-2	TGTGCCAGCAGTACCGACAGGGCCACCGGGGAGCTGTTTTTT	CASSTDRATGELFF
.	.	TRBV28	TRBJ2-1	TGTGCCAGCAGTTCCCCCTTAGAGAAGAGCTCCTACAATGAGCAGTTCTTC	CASSSPLEKSSYNEQFF
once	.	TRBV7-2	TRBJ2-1	TGTGCCAGCAGCTTAGGGGGGGGACAGATATATGAGCGACAGTTCTTC	CASSLGGGQIYERQFF
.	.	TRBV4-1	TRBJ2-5	TGCGCCAGCAGCCAAGCTGCCCGGGGATTAGAGGAGACCCAGTACTTC	CASSQAARGLEETQYF
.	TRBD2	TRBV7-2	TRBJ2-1	TGTGCCAGCAGCTTACCGACTAGCGGAGGCAATGAGCAGTTCTTC	CASSLPTSGGNEQFF
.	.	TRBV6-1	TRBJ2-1	TGTGCCAGCAGCTCCCTAGGCAATGAGCAGTTCTTC	CASSSLGNEQFF
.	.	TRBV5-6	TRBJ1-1	TGTGCCAGCAGCTTGGCCTTAGGCGGGTACACTGAAGCTTTCTTT	CASSLALGGYTEAFF
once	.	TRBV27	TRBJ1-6	TGTGCCAGCAGTGTGGGGACTGTAGGTTCACCCCTCCACTTT	CASSVGTVGSPLHF
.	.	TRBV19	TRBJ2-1	TGTGCCAGTAGAGGAGTTGAGGAGAGTTCCTACAATGAGCAGTTCTTC	CASRGVEESSYNEQFF
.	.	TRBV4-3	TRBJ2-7	TGCGCCAGCAGCCAAGATTGGGGGGCAGGGGTAGGGGTCTACGAGCAGTACTTC	CASSQDWGAGVGVYEQYF
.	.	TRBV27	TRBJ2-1	TGTGCCAGCAGTTCCTCCTTCTACAATGAGCAGTTCTTC	CASSSSFYNEQFF
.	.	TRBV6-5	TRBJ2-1	TGTGCCAGCAGTTCCGTCGGGGGTCACAATGAGCAGTTCTTC	CASSSVGGHNEQFF
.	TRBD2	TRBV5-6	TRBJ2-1	TGTGCCAGCAGCGAGGGAGTGACTAGTGCGGGGGGCGATGAGCAGTTCTTC	CASSEGVTSAGGDEQFF
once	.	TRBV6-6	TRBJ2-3	TGTGCCAGCAGACATCCGGGACCCAGCACAGATACGCAGTATTTT	CASRHPGPSTDTQYF
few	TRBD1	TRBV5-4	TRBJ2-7	TGTGCCAGCAGCTTGGATTTGGGGACAGGGGGTTCATTC	CASSLDLGTGGSF
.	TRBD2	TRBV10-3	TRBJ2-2	TGTGCCATCAGTGAGTCCTACGCAGCGGGAGGTAACACCGGGGAGCTGTTTTTT	CAISESYAAGGNTGELFF
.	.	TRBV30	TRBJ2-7	TGTGCCTGGAGTGCAGCAGCCTACTACGAGCAGTACTTC	CAWSAAAYYEQYF
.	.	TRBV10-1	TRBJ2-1	TGCGCCAGCAGTGAGTCGACTCTTGACGGACCAATGTCCCACAATGAGCAGTTCTTC	CASSESTLDGPMSHNEQFF
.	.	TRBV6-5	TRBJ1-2	TGTGCCAGCAGTTATATGGGGAGCGGCTACACCTTC	CASSYMGSGYTF
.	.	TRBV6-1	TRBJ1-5	TGTGCCAGCAGCGACGGGGAGCCCCAGCATTTT	CASSDGEPQHF
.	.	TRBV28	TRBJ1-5	TGTGCCAGCAGTTACGAGGTTTCCAATCAGCCCCAGCATTTT	CASSYEVSNQPQHF
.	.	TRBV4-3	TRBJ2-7	TGCGCCAGCAGCCAAGAGGGGGTTAGGGGGTACGAGCAGTACTTC	CASSQEGVRGYEQYF
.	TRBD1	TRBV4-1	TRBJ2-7	TGCGCCAGCAGTTCAACCATGGGACAGGGGACCTACGAGCAGTACTTC	CASSSTMGQGTYEQYF
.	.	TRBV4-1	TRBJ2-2	TGCGCCAGCAGCCAAGTAACTAGTATTAGAGCCGGGGAGCTGTTTTTT	CASSQVTSIRAGELFF